Following are 28 T cell receptor beta chains from one sample sequenced in a study of cytomegalovirus exposure and HLA in healthy donors. PCR amplification relied on 60 Vbeta primers (plus 13 Jbeta primers). Using immunoSEQ multiplex PCR, the repertoire was profiled, and TCRdb retains in-frame clones only, with some absent. The table shows about 240,000 clones, with 82% occurring only once. The sample taken for sequencing was PBMCs. The receptors shown here come from a woman aged 40 to 50 in good health and CMV-seropositive.

Concerning this clone: The identical CDR3 is also encoded by other nucleotide sequences in the sample. The chain employs TRBV27 and TRBJ1-2; D may be TRBD1 (6 bases). The germline gives CDR1 MNHEY, CDR2 SMNVEV (reference sequence). V lost 2 bases, J lost 2 bases, and 9 bases lay in between. CDR3 size: 14 residues. The CDR3 DNA reads as TGTGCCAGCAGTTTAGGTCAGGGGAACTATGGCTACACCTTC. This gives the protein CASSLGQGNYGYTF.

This sequence joins TRBV6-1 and TRBJ1-5, with TRBD1 as a possible D gene (5 bases). CDR3 size: 14 residues. Trimming removed 5 bases from V and 6 bases from J, with 14 bases in between. Germline CDR1 and CDR2: MNHNS and SASEGT. The CDR3 sequence: CASSQVGGGQPQHF. DNA for the CDR3: TGTGCCAGCAGTCAAGTGGGGGGGGGTCAGCCCCAGCATTTT.

This rearrangement joins TRBV4-2 to TRBJ1-2, with TRBD1 matching over 7 bases. V shed 0 bases and J 4 bases; nucleotides not matched to a gene: 5. There are 15 residues in the CDR3. Germline CDR1 and CDR2: LGHNA and YNFKEQ. CDR3 in DNA: TGTGCCAGCAGCCAAGATTTACGACAGGGCTATGGCTACACCTTC. Its translation is CASSQDLRQGYGYTF.

The chain couples TRBV12-5 to TRBJ1-1; D remains unclear. The germline gives CDR1 LGHNT, CDR2 FRNRAP. V was clipped by 1 base and J by 0 bases, with 9 bases between them. The CDR3 is 15 amino acids. CDR3 sequence reads: CASGLEIRVNTEAFF. CDR3 DNA sequence: TGTGCTAGTGGTTTGGAAATACGGGTGAACACTGAAGCTTTCTTT.

V is TRBV10-3 and J is TRBJ2-3; D uncertain. This CDR3 comprises 12 residues. Germline V gives CDR1 ENHRY, CDR2 SYGVKD. The germline V and J ends were trimmed by 3 bases and 2 bases, with 3 bases remaining between them. The CDR3 is CAISDNTDTQYF. The DNA for the CDR3 is TGTGCCATCAGTGATAACACAGATACGCAGTATTTT.

V gene TRBV5-1 combines with J gene TRBJ1-2; TRBD1 matches 8 bases. The trim removed 7 bases at V and 7 bases at J, leaving 9 bases unmatched. Germline assignment: CDR1 SGHRS and CDR2 YFSETQ. This CDR3 is 13 amino acids long. The CDR3 nucleotides are TGCGCCAGCTCACAGGGGGGCCTCGGTGGCTACACCTTC. It codes for CASSQGGLGGYTF.

V usage is TRBV6-6 and J usage is TRBJ2-1; D may be TRBD1 (5 bases). V lost 2 bases and J lost 5, with 10 bases in between. The CDR3 loop spans 14 amino acids. Germline V gives CDR1 MNHNY, CDR2 SVGAGI (reference sequence). The CDR3 DNA sequence: TGTGCCAGCAGTTACCTGGACAAACACAATGAGCAGTTCTTC. This gives the protein CASSYLDKHNEQFF.

The chain has TRBV19 and TRBJ2-5; D gene uncertain. The CDR3 loop spans 14 amino acids. Germline values: CDR1 LNHDA, CDR2 SQIVND (reference sequence). Trimming shortened V by 6 bases and J by 5 bases, and 16 bases separated the two germline ends. For the CDR3, the DNA is TGTGCCAGTAGCAGACTGCTCCGGTCGGAGACCCAGTACTTC. This translates into CASSRLLRSETQYF.

This clone has a handful of counts. The rearrangement uses TRBV5-1 and TRBJ1-3, with D tentatively TRBD1 (6 bases). Deletions cut 4 bases from V and 4 bases from J, with 12 bases between. There are 14 residues in the CDR3. Germline loops: CDR1 SGHRS, CDR2 YFSETQ. CDR3 protein: CASSRDIRGNTIYF. In DNA, the CDR3 is TGCGCCAGCAGCCGGGACATCCGCGGAAACACCATATATTTT.

This clone was observed a single time. The chain recombines TRBV27 with TRBJ1-6, with D possibly TRBD1 on 5 matching bases. The CDR3 runs to 15 residues. Per germline, CDR1 MNHEY and CDR2 SMNVEV (reference sequence). V was shortened by 5 bases and J by 7 bases, with 15 bases between the two germline ends. The CDR3 region has the DNA TGTGCCAGCAGTCCGCGGGGGGGTAAGAATTCACCCCTCCACTTT. This sequence encodes CASSPRGGKNSPLHF.

The chain couples TRBV30 to TRBJ1-1; TRBD1 is a possible D gene (5 bases). Trimming left V 7 bases short and J 1 base short, with 10 bases between. The CDR3 is 12 amino acids. Germline CDR1 is GTSNPN and CDR2 is SVGIG (reference sequence). The CDR3 sequence: CAFSGANTEAFF. DNA for the CDR3: TGTGCCTTTAGCGGGGCGAACACTGAAGCTTTCTTT.

The chain combines TRBV5-1 with TRBJ2-3; 10 nucleotides align to TRBD2. The CDR3 runs 16 residues. J lost 3 bases, V lost 3 bases, and 7 bases had no gene match. In germline, CDR1 is SGHRS, CDR2 YFSETQ. The CDR3 nucleotides are TGCGCCAGCAGCTATATACTAGCGGGGTTTACAGATACGCAGTATTTT. Translation: CASSYILAGFTDTQYF.

The chain joins TRBV18 to TRBJ1-1, with TRBD1 matching 7 bases. The CDR3 loop spans 13 amino acids. With V trimmed by 8 bases and J by 5 bases, 8 bases remained unmatched. The V gene's germline CDR1 is KGHSH and CDR2 LQKENI. For the CDR3, the DNA is TGTGCCAGCAAAACAGGGGAAGGGACTGAAGCTTTCTTT. It translates to CASKTGEGTEAFF.

This clone was counted a single time. The rearrangement joins TRBV30 to TRBJ1-2; no clear D. Deletions cut 2 bases from V and 5 bases from J, with 15 bases between. There are 14 residues in the CDR3. Germline-derived CDR1 and CDR2 are GTSNPN and SVGIG (reference sequence). The CDR3 loop reads CAWSLGGSGYGYTF. The CDR3 nucleotides read TGTGCCTGGAGTCTAGGAGGGTCGGGGTATGGCTACACCTTC.

V gene TRBV4-3 combines with J gene TRBJ2-1; 9 bases line up with TRBD2. The germline gives CDR1 LGHNA, CDR2 YSLEER. Trimming took 0 bases from V and 4 from J; bases not matched to a gene: 10. The CDR3 extends over 18 amino acids. The CDR3 DNA is TGCGCCAGCAGCCAAGATTGGGTAGCGGGAGCGGGATACAATGAGCAGTTCTTC. Translation gives CASSQDWVAGAGYNEQFF.

Only a few counts were recorded for this clone. The chain carries TRBV27 and TRBJ2-1, with 9 nucleotides matching TRBD2. V dropped 8 bases and J dropped 4; count of bases not matched to a gene: 12. CDR1 is MNHEY, CDR2 SMNVEV, per germline (reference sequence). The CDR3 sequence is 16 residues long. The CDR3 nucleotides read TGTGCCAGCTCACCTAGGGGCGGGAGGGTTTACAATGAGCAGTTCTTC. Protein: CASSPRGGRVYNEQFF.

This clone appeared once. This CDR3 is CASSTQLAGANYEQYF. DNA of the CDR3: TGTGCCAGTAGTACCCAACTAGCGGGAGCTAACTACGAGCAGTACTTC. V usage is TRBV19 and J usage is TRBJ2-7, with TRBD2 matching 11 bases. Trimming removed 4 bases from V and 3 bases from J; junction bases left unmatched: 8. Germline V gene data show CDR1 as LNHDA and CDR2 as SQIVND (reference sequence). The CDR3 is 16 amino acids.

The rearrangement links TRBV11-2 to TRBJ2-5, with D maybe TRBD1 (6 bases). The CDR3 consists of 16 residues. V was pared by 4 bases and J by 5 bases, with 20 bases between. Germline-derived CDR1 and CDR2 are SGHAT and FQNNGV. The CDR3 spells CASSSSRDIWGETQYF. The CDR3 DNA sequence: TGTGCCAGCAGCTCCTCCAGGGACATCTGGGGGGAGACCCAGTACTTC.

The J gene is TRBJ2-1, the V gene TRBV5-1, with 7 bases aligning to TRBD1. CDR3 size: 15 residues. Germline-derived CDR1 and CDR2 are SGHRS and YFSETQ. The junction had 7 bases not matched to a gene; V was cut back by 4 bases and J by 3 bases. The CDR3 loop is CASSLTGEGYNEQFF. Written as DNA, the CDR3 is TGCGCCAGCAGCCTAACAGGGGAAGGCTACAATGAGCAGTTCTTC.

The rearrangement uses TRBV7-6 and TRBJ1-1; D remains unclear. This CDR3 has 14 residues. V was trimmed by 1 base and J by 5 bases, leaving 11 bases between them. The germline gives CDR1 SGHVS, CDR2 FNYEAQ. CDR3 bases: TGTGCCAGCAGCTTAGGTTATAGGAGGACTGAAGCTTTCTTT. This encodes CASSLGYRRTEAFF.

The genes are TRBV30 and TRBJ2-1; D gene uncertain. The CDR3 covers 12 residues. The germline V gene has CDR1 GTSNPN and CDR2 SVGIG (reference sequence). V was trimmed by 0 bases and J by 5 bases, leaving 5 bases between them. The CDR3 DNA reads TGTGCCTGGAGTGTATCTCACAATGAGCAGTTCTTC. It translates to CAWSVSHNEQFF.

The chain recombines TRBV14 with TRBJ1-2, with 7 bases aligning to TRBD1. Germline lookup yields CDR1 SGHDN and CDR2 FVKESK. The CDR3 loop spans 15 amino acids. Losses at the gene ends were 1 base for V and 9 bases for J; bases not matched to a gene: 11. The DNA for the CDR3 is TGTGCCAGCAGCCAAGTGGCCAGGGGGATCGGGCGCTACACCTTC. Protein sequence: CASSQVARGIGRYTF. Looking up the rest from reference TRBV14 and TRBJ1-2 gives the full variable domain: EAGVTQFPSHSVIEKGQTVTLRCDPISGHDNLYWYRRVMGKEIKFLLHFVKESKQDESGMPNNRFLAERTGGTYSTLKVQPAELEDSGVYFCASSQVARGIGRYTFGSGTRLTVV.

Comment on this clone: The junction departs from the called germline gene at one end, perhaps through a read error. This chain uses TRBV7-9 with TRBJ2-3, with D perhaps TRBD2 (6 bases). Germline CDR1 and CDR2: SEHNR and FQNEAQ (reference sequence). This CDR3 has 14 residues. This CDR3 is CSSSYGTSTDTQYF. CDR3 nucleotides: TGTTCCAGCAGCTACGGGACTAGCACAGATACGCAGTATTTT.

The rearrangement links TRBV7-9 to TRBJ2-7; 8 bases are a match to TRBD1. V gave up 5 bases and J gave up 6 bases; unmatched junction bases: 15. The CDR3 spans 16 residues. The germline V gene has CDR1 SEHNR and CDR2 FQNEAQ (reference sequence). CDR3 coding DNA: TGTGCCAGCAGCGCCCTGGGACAGGCTCGGGATTGCGAGCAGTACTTC. Protein: CASSALGQARDCEQYF.

The chain combines TRBV6-5 with TRBJ2-7; 7 bases align to TRBD1. J lost 5 bases, V lost 5 bases, and 9 bases had no gene match. CDR1 and CDR2 from the germline V gene are MNHEY and SVGAGI. This CDR3 region has 14 residues. The CDR3 DNA follows: TGTGCCAGCAGTCCCGGGACAGATTCCGACGAGCAGTACTTC. Protein: CASSPGTDSDEQYF.

The chain links TRBV29-1 to TRBJ2-5; 8 bases fit TRBD1. CDR1 and CDR2 from the germline V gene are SQVTM and ANQGSEA. After removal of 4 bases from V and 0 bases from J, the junction contained 7 bases not matched to a gene. The CDR3 covers 15 residues. This CDR3 reads CSVAQGAGYQETQYF. CDR3 in DNA: TGCAGCGTTGCCCAGGGGGCGGGGTACCAAGAGACCCAGTACTTC. Looking up the rest from reference TRBV29-1 and TRBJ2-5 gives the full variable domain: SAVISQKPSRDICQRGTSLTIQCQVDSQVTMMFWYRQQPGQSLTLIATANQGSEATYESGFVIDKFPISRPNLTFSTLTVSNMSPEDSSIYLCSVAQGAGYQETQYFGPGTRLLVL.

J is TRBJ2-7 and V is TRBV7-9; 9 bases are shared with TRBD1. Germline CDR1 and CDR2: SEHNR and FQNEAQ (reference sequence). This CDR3 contains 16 residues. V gave up 3 bases and J gave up 2 bases; unmatched junction bases: 8. As DNA, the CDR3 is TGTGCCAGCAGCTTCCCGGACAGGGGCGAACCCTACGAGCAGTACTTC. This sequence encodes CASSFPDRGEPYEQYF.

The gene calls are TRBV19 and TRBJ1-2; D is undetermined. V dropped 4 bases and J dropped 4 bases, with 25 bases sitting between them. The germline gives CDR1 LNHDA, CDR2 SQIVND (reference sequence). This CDR3 is built from 18 residues. CDR3 coding DNA: TGTGCCAGTAGTACCCCGGAGGGATCACGCAGTTTTAGCTATGGCTACACCTTC. It is translated as CASSTPEGSRSFSYGYTF.